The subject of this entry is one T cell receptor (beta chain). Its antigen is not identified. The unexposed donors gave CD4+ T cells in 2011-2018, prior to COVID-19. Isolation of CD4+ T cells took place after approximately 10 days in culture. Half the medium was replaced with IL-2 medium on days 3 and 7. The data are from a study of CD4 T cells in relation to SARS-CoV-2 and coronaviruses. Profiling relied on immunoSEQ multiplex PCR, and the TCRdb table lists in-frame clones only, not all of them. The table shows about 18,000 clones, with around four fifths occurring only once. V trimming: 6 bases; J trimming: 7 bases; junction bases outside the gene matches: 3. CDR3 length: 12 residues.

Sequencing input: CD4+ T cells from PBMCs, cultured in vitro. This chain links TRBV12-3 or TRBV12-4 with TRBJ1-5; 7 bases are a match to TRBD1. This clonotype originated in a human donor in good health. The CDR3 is CASRTGVQPQHF. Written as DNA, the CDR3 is TGTGCCAGCAGAACAGGGGTCCAGCCCCAGCATTTT.